The rows below give T cell receptor beta chains drawn from one sample of a study of read filtering for tumor transcriptome and immune sequencing. TCRdb reprocessed the reads with MiXCR, giving one entry per CDR3 protein. The profile shows over 25,000 distinct CDR3 sequences, roughly 14% of them singletons. The sample taken for sequencing was a population of CD138-negative cells sorted from bone marrow. These receptors were obtained from a donor older than 35 with multiple myeloma. CDR3s include the opening cysteine and the closing phenylalanine or tryptophan. D genes are given only for firm matches. Where a row states a size, it is once, few, many or the class of an expanded clone; other rows omit it.

CASSPGTSAAYEQYF	TGTGCCAGCTCACCCGGGACTAGCGCTGCCTACGAGCAGTACTTC	many	TRBV18	TRBJ2-7	TRBD2
CVSSQGLQFFYEQYF	TGTGTCAGCAGCCAAGGTCTCCAATTCTTCTACGAGCAGTACTTC	many	TRBV3-1	TRBJ2-7	.
CASGLVLAADTQYF	TGTGCTAGTGGTTTGGTACTAGCGGCAGATACGCAGTATTTT	many	TRBV12-5	TRBJ2-3	TRBD2
CASSSGGIGNTIYF	TGTGCCAGCAGCTCAGGGGGGATTGGAAACACCATATATTTT	many	TRBV7-9	TRBJ1-3	TRBD1
CASSPWTGGDQPQHF	TGCGCCAGCAGCCCATGGACGGGTGGTGATCAGCCCCAGCATTTT	medium-sized	TRBV4-2	TRBJ1-5	.
CASSLIVNTGELFF	TGTGCCAGCAGCTTAATAGTGAACACCGGGGAGCTGTTTTTT	many	TRBV7-3	TRBJ2-2	.
CAWRVNTEAFF	TGTGCCTGGAGAGTGAACACTGAAGCTTTCTTT	many	TRBV30	TRBJ1-1	.
CATETGANTGELFF	TGTGCCACCGAGACAGGCGCGAACACCGGGGAGCTGTTTTTT	many	TRBV6-6	TRBJ2-2	.
CASSLGVILPLEQFF	TGTGCCAGCAGCTTGGGAGTCATTCTTCCTCTTGAGCAGTTCTTC	many	TRBV5-5	TRBJ2-1	.
CAWSEPTYEQYF	TGTGCCTGGAGTGAACCGACCTACGAGCAGTACTTC	many	TRBV30	TRBJ2-7	.
CSVERGSSYNEQFF	TGCAGCGTTGAAAGGGGGAGCTCCTACAATGAGCAGTTCTTC	many	TRBV29-1	TRBJ2-1	.
CASSLKGRENTEAFF	TGCGCCAGCAGCTTGAAAGGACGGGAGAACACTGAAGCTTTCTTT	many	TRBV5-1	TRBJ1-1	.
CSARDFTYTDTQYF	TGCAGTGCTAGAGATTTCACCTACACAGATACGCAGTATTTT	many	TRBV20-1	TRBJ2-3	.
CASSFGTSGRTGTGELFF	TGTGCCAGCAGCTTCGGGACTAGCGGGAGAACGGGCACCGGGGAGCTGTTTTTT	many	TRBV7-2	TRBJ2-2	TRBD2
CASTLAGLSIQYF	TGTGCCAGCACCCTAGCGGGCCTTAGCATTCAGTACTTC	many	TRBV6-2/TRBV6-3	TRBJ2-4	TRBD2
CSALNNEQFF	TGCAGTGCTTTAAACAATGAGCAGTTCTTC	many	TRBV20-1	TRBJ2-1	.
CASSLALAGVYEQFF	TGTGCCAGCAGCTTAGCGCTAGCGGGAGTCTATGAGCAGTTCTTC	many	TRBV7-9	TRBJ2-1	TRBD2
CASRRTGGDEKLFF	TGTGCCAGCAGGAGGACAGGAGGTGATGAAAAACTGTTTTTT	many	TRBV6-2/TRBV6-3	TRBJ1-4	TRBD1
CASSESSLGRAGELFF	TGTGCCAGCAGTGAATCAAGCCTTGGAAGGGCCGGGGAGCTGTTTTTT	many	TRBV2	TRBJ2-2	.
CAISDRLSNEQYF	TGTGCCATCAGTGATCGACTTTCCAACGAGCAGTACTTC	many	TRBV10-3	TRBJ2-7	.
CASSISGTGETQYF	TGTGCCAGTAGTATTTCGGGGACAGGAGAGACCCAGTACTTC	many	TRBV19	TRBJ2-5	TRBD1
CASSLGQGKETQYF	TGCGCCAGCAGCCTGGGACAGGGAAAAGAGACCCAGTACTTC	many	TRBV5-1	TRBJ2-5	TRBD1
CASSPTDSWGYGYTF	TGTGCCAGCAGCCCGACGGACAGTTGGGGCTATGGCTACACCTTC	many	TRBV3-1	TRBJ1-2	.
CASSLGQGFGANVLTF	TGTGCCAGCAGCCTTGGACAGGGTTTCGGGGCCAACGTCCTGACTTTC	many	TRBV3-1	TRBJ2-6	TRBD1
CASSPGTSGNTGELFF	TGTGCCAGCAGCCCCGGGACTAGCGGAAACACCGGGGAGCTGTTTTTT	many	TRBV11-1	TRBJ2-2	TRBD2
CAWTDRTSGSYNEQFF	TGTGCCTGGACCGACCGGACTAGCGGCTCCTACAATGAGCAGTTCTTC	many	TRBV30	TRBJ2-1	TRBD2
CATSRGAGVFNEQFF	TGTGCCACCAGCAGAGGAGCGGGAGTCTTCAATGAGCAGTTCTTC	many	TRBV15	TRBJ2-1	TRBD2
CASSLAAEQYF	TGTGCCAGCAGTTTAGCCGCCGAGCAGTACTTC	many	TRBV12-3/TRBV12-4	TRBJ2-7	.
CASSLVGQGGNEQFF	TGTGCCAGCAGCTTGGTGGGACAGGGAGGCAATGAGCAGTTCTTC	many	TRBV5-6	TRBJ2-1	TRBD1
CASSFSGSTLYTGELFF	TGCGCCAGCAGCTTTAGCGGGAGCACCTTGTACACCGGGGAGCTGTTTTTT	few	TRBV5-1	TRBJ2-2	TRBD2
CASSQESGAGGWNTEAFF	TGTGCCAGCAGCCAAGAGTCGGGAGCAGGGGGCTGGAACACTGAAGCTTTCTTT	many	TRBV4-2	TRBJ1-1	TRBD1
CATSDGGSYQETQYF	TGTGCCACCAGTGATGGGGGATCATACCAAGAGACCCAGTACTTC	many	TRBV24-1	TRBJ2-5	.
CASSPVDGEAFF	TGTGCCAGCAGCCCCGTGGACGGAGAAGCTTTCTTT	many	TRBV14	TRBJ1-1	.
CSVGGTSGSEQFF	TGCAGCGTCGGCGGGACTAGCGGGTCTGAGCAGTTCTTC	many	TRBV29-1	TRBJ2-1	TRBD2
CASSRQGSGSSYNEQFF	TGTGCCAGCAGCCGCCAAGGGAGCGGGAGCTCCTACAATGAGCAGTTCTTC	many	TRBV3-1	TRBJ2-1	TRBD2
CASSVRTGGIQETQYF	TGTGCCAGCAGCGTAAGGACAGGGGGAATCCAAGAGACCCAGTACTTC	many	TRBV9	TRBJ2-5	TRBD1
CSARSPGWGTEAFF	TGCAGTGCTAGATCCCCAGGATGGGGCACTGAAGCTTTCTTT	many	TRBV20-1	TRBJ1-1	.
CSARELKTGEAFF	TGCAGTGCTAGAGAGCTTAAGACAGGAGAAGCTTTCTTT	many	TRBV20-1	TRBJ1-1	.
CSAREPTTGSCEQYF	TGCAGTGCTAGGGAACCCACAACAGGTTCCTGCGAGCAGTACTTC	.	TRBV20-1	TRBJ2-7	.
CASSQRTGELFF	TGTGCCAGCAGCCAAAGAACCGGGGAGCTGTTTTTT	many	TRBV5-6	TRBJ2-2	.
CASSNDRGGYGYTF	TGTGCCAGCAGCAACGACAGGGGCGGCTATGGCTACACCTTC	many	TRBV9	TRBJ1-2	TRBD1